The clone carrying this T cell receptor beta chain was counted between two and nine times. Its antigen is unknown. This sample is drawn from a study of shared clonotypes between healthy human individuals. Findings of the study overall: Naive subsets generally exceeded memory subsets in estimated richness.

V was trimmed by 5 bases and J by 2 bases, leaving 9 bases between them. The CDR3 is 13 residues long. The germline gives CDR1 WNHNN, CDR2 SYGVQD (reference sequence). TCRdb's copy holds only in-frame clones and misses some; the assay was immunoSEQ multiplex PCR. This table has approximately 640,000 clones, roughly 70% appearing once. The source material was memory CD4+ T cells sorted from blood. Documented subset: CD45RA-negative fraction. This chain uses TRBV10-1 with TRBJ1-1; no firm D call. The clonotype comes from a woman aged 25-40 years in good health. The CDR3: CASSTRVNTEAFF. Here the CDR3 DNA reads TGCGCCAGCAGTACCCGTGTTAACACTGAAGCTTTCTTT.